This T cell receptor (beta chain) originates from a study of shared clonotypes between healthy human individuals. Study-wide findings and caveats: Richness estimates generally favored naive over memory subsets. Some naive CD4 clonotypes, roughly 5%, turned up in common across several donors.

The V and J ends lost 4 bases and 4 bases, in that order; junction bases with no gene match: 10. The length of the CDR3 is 15 residues. The germline gives CDR1 SGHRS, CDR2 YFSETQ. Both subsets, CD45RA+ naive and CD45RA-negative memory, were split from the CD4+ cells. At the deep level, the assay was run. The method was immunoSEQ multiplex PCR; TCRdb's version includes in-frame clones alone and lacks a portion of them. Here the sample spans 2.5 million or so clones, roughly nine tenths being singletons. A note on this clone: The antigen is undetermined.

The source material was naive CD4+ T cells sorted from blood. Subset of the sample: CD45RA+ positively selected. The receptor was isolated from a man aged 18 to 35 in good health. The V and J genes are TRBV5-1 and TRBJ2-7; 8 nucleotides line up with TRBD1. Here the CDR3 DNA reads TGCGCCAGCAGCACGGGACAGGCCAACCCGTACGAGCAGTACTTC. Its translation: CASSTGQANPYEQYF.